A single sample is the source of the 9 T cell receptor beta chains below, sequenced in a study of blood T cell repertoires in COVID-19. Generated by immunoSEQ multiplex PCR, the TCRdb table keeps only in-frame clones and is missing some. Among some 200,000 clones, about 86% were seen once, and the ten largest hold approximately 1.3%. Sequences were obtained from PBMCs or T cells enriched from blood (not recorded which). The receptors come from a woman aged 40-49 years with acute COVID-19.

This clone turned up a few times. This chain connects TRBV28 to TRBJ2-7; 8 bases are a match to TRBD1. Per the germline V gene, CDR1 is MDHEN and CDR2 is SYDVKM. Trimming took 4 bases from V and 0 from J; bases not matched to a gene: 8. The length of the CDR3 is 16 residues. CDR3 nucleotides: TGTGCCAGCAGTTCGCCAGACAGGGGATCCTCCTACGAGCAGTACTTC. Its translation is CASSSPDRGSSYEQYF.

The rearrangement links TRBV10-2 to TRBJ2-3, with 10 bases lining up with TRBD2. From germline, CDR1 is WSHSY and CDR2 SAAADI. The CDR3 contains 15 residues. Trimming took 7 bases from V and 1 from J; bases not matched to a gene: 5. CDR3 protein: CASTPGTSGTDTQYF. Written as DNA, the CDR3 is TGCGCCAGCACCCCCGGGACTAGCGGCACAGATACGCAGTATTTT.

The chain has TRBV2 and TRBJ1-6, with 8 bases matching TRBD1. V trimming: 3 bases; J trimming: 5 bases; junction bases outside the gene matches: 6. Germline-derived CDR1 and CDR2 are SNHLY and FYNNEI. The CDR3 runs to 16 residues. In DNA form, the CDR3 reads TGTGCCAGCAGTGAGCGAAGGACAGGGCATAATTCACCCCTCCACTTT. Protein: CASSERRTGHNSPLHF.

In DNA form, the CDR3 reads TGTGCCAGCTCACCGGGCGGGGGGGCCCTCAATGAGCAGTTCTTC. It translates to CASSPGGGALNEQFF. The chain uses TRBV18 and TRBJ2-1; TRBD2 matches 9 bases. There are 15 residues in the CDR3. The V segment lost 3 bases and the J segment 6 bases; nucleotides outside the gene matches: 6. The germline CDR1 and CDR2 sequences are KGHSH and LQKENI.

The chain employs TRBV21-1 and TRBJ2-4; TRBD1 reflects the table's D call only, with no check against the DNA. TRBV21-1 is termed a pseudogene. The CDR3 consists of 14 residues. CDR3 protein: CASSAQGASSIQYF. CDR3 nucleotide sequence: TGTGCCAGCAGCGCACAGGGGGCCAGTAGCATTCAGTACTTC.

The genes are TRBV9 and TRBJ1-3; 7 bases agree with TRBD1. This CDR3 region has 15 residues. V trimming: 3 bases; J trimming: 1 base; junction bases outside the gene matches: 4. Germline CDR1 reads SGDLS; CDR2 reads YYNGEE. Written as DNA, the CDR3 is TGTGCCAGCAGCGCAGTACAGGGGTCTGGAAACACCATATATTTT. It specifies CASSAVQGSGNTIYF.

The chain couples TRBV3-1 (or the pseudogene TRBV3-2) to TRBJ1-5; tentative D call: TRBD1 (5 bases). The CDR3 has 14 amino acids. Between the trimmed V and J ends, which lost 3 bases and 1 base, there was a span of 7 bases. Germline values: CDR1 LGHDT, CDR2 YNNKEL (reference sequence). CDR3 DNA sequence: TGTGCCAGCAGCCAGGCAGGGAGCAATCAGCCCCAGCATTTT. Translating gives CASSQAGSNQPQHF.

The genes are TRBV19 and TRBJ2-5; 9 bases are a match to TRBD2. The CDR3 is made up of 14 amino acids. J lost 5 bases, V lost 1 base, and 2 bases had no gene match. Germline CDR1 reads LNHDA; CDR2 reads SQIVND (reference sequence). The CDR3 DNA sequence: TGTGCCAGTAGTATAGCAAGCGGGGGGGAGACCCAGTACTTC. Amino acid sequence: CASSIASGGETQYF.

The chain's CDR3 is CAIREGGSRDPNTEAFF. The CDR3 DNA sequence: TGTGCCATCAGAGAGGGGGGCAGCAGGGATCCGAACACTGAAGCTTTCTTT. The chain recombines TRBV10-3 with TRBJ1-1; TRBD1 is a possible D gene (6 bases). The CDR3 is 17 residues long. Trimming pared 6 bases from V and 1 base from J, leaving 21 bases between. The V gene's germline CDR1 is ENHRY and CDR2 SYGVKD.